This T cell receptor (beta chain) is drawn from a study of identical twins. Study results and limitations: Twins shared beta out-of-frame sequences in excess, but this excess was weaker. Out-of-frame alpha sequences that twins shared showed excess low generation probability. Monozygotic twin pairs showed more out-of-frame TCR alpha sharing than models estimated.

Each CDR3 protein is one row after TCRdb ran MiXCR on the 5' RACE reads. Of about 100,000 distinct CDR3 sequences listed, 5.9% are singletons. The germline V gene has CDR1 SGHVS and CDR2 FQNEAQ. The CDR3 consists of 17 residues. Trimming removed 7 bases from V and 6 bases from J; junction bases left unmatched: 19. This clonotype was counted only a few times. No antigen is known for it. The receptor was derived from a woman aged 50 to 60 in good health. Material: memory T cells sorted from blood. The chain recombines TRBV7-8 with TRBJ2-7; TRBD1 matches 9 bases. The CDR3: CASIKSSGTGPRVEQYF. The CDR3 coding sequence is TGTGCCAGCATCAAATCGTCCGGGACAGGGCCTAGGGTCGAGCAGTACTTC.